This TCR beta chain derives from a study of identical twins. Overall study results and limits: Some out-of-frame alpha sequences were shared by twins, and these showed excess low generation probability. Invariant T cells like MAIT and iNKT could partly confound the zero-insertion analyses. Reduced insertions were recorded for abundant cord blood beta clonotypes, with no such pattern in memory repertoires.

Unique molecular identifiers were in the cDNA, with template-switch universal primer binding. TCRdb called the 5' RACE reads again in MiXCR, with one record for every CDR3 protein. The table records around 1.7 million distinct CDR3 sequences, roughly 35% of them present only once. CDR3 length equals 18 residues. CDR1 is DFQATT and CDR2 is SNEGSKA in the germline V gene (reference sequence). V lost 5 bases, J lost 0 bases, and 20 bases lay in between. This clonotype was counted a few times. The antigen is unknown. The chain links TRBV20-1 to TRBJ1-6; D remains unclear. The sample consisted of cord blood. The receptor comes from a newborn girl in good health. In nucleotides, the CDR3 is TGCAGTGCTCCAATAGGGTCAGTAAGGAGCTCCTATAATTCACCCCTCCACTTT. Its translation is CSAPIGSVRSSYNSPLHF.